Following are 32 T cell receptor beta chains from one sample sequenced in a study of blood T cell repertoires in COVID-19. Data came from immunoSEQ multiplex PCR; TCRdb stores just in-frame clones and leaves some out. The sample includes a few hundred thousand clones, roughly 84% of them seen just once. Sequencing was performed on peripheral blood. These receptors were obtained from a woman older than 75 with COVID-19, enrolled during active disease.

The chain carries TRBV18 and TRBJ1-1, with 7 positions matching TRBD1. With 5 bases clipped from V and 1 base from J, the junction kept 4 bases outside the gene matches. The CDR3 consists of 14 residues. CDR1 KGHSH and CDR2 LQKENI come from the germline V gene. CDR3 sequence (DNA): TGTGCCAGCTCAGCAGGGACAGCGAACACTGAAGCTTTCTTT. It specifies CASSAGTANTEAFF.

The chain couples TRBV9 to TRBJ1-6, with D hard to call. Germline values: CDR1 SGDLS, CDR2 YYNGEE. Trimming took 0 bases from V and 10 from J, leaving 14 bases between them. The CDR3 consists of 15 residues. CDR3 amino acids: CASSVDGKGSSPLHF. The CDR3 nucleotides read TGTGCCAGCAGCGTAGACGGGAAGGGTAGCTCACCCCTCCACTTT.

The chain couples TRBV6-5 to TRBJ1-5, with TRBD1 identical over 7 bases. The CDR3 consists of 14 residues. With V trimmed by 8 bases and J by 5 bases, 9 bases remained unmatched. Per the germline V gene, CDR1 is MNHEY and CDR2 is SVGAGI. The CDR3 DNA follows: TGTGCCAGCCCCCCGAGACAGGGTGATCAGCCCCAGCATTTT. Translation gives CASPPRQGDQPQHF.

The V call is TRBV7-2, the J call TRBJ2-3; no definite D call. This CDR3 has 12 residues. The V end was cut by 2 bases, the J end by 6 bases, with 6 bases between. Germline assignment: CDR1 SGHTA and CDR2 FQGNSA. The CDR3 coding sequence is TGTGCCAGCAGCTTATTATCGGATACGCAGTATTTT. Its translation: CASSLLSDTQYF.

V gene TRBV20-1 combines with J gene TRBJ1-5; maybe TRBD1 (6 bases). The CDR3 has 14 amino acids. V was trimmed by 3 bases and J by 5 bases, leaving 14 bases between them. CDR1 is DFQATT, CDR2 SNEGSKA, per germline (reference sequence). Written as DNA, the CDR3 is TGCAGTGCTAGTAGACAGGTCCCTGATCAGCCCCAGCATTTT. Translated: CSASRQVPDQPQHF.

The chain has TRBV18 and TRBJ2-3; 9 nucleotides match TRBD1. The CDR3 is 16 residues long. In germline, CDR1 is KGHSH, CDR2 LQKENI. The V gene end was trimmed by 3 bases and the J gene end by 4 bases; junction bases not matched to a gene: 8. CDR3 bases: TGTGCCAGCTCACCCCCCACCGGGACAGGGTCAGATACGCAGTATTTT. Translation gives CASSPPTGTGSDTQYF.

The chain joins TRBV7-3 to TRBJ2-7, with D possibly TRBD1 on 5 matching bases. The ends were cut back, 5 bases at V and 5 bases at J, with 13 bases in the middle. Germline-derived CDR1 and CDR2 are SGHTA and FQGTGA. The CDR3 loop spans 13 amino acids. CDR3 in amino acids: CASSLRGPNEQYF. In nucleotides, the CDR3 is TGTGCCAGCAGCCTTAGGGGCCCCAACGAGCAGTACTTC.

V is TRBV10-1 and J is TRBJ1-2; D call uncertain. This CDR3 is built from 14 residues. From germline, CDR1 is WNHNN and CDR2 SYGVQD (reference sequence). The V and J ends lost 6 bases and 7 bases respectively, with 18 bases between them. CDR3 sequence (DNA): TGCGCCAGCAGGGATAGGCCCGGGAACGGTGGCTACACCTTC. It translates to CASRDRPGNGGYTF.

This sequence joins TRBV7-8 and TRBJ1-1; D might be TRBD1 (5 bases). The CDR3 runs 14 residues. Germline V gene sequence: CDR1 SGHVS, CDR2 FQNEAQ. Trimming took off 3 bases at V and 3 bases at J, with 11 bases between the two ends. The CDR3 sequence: CASSFQGGYTEAFF. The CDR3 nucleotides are TGTGCCAGCAGCTTCCAGGGTGGGTACACTGAAGCTTTCTTT.

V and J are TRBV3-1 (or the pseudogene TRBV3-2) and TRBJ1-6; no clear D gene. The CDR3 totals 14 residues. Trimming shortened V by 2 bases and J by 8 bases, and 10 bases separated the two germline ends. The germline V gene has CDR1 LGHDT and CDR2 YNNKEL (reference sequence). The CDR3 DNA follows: TGTGCCAGCAGCCAACCAGGAAAGGATTCACCCCTCCACTTT. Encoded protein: CASSQPGKDSPLHF.

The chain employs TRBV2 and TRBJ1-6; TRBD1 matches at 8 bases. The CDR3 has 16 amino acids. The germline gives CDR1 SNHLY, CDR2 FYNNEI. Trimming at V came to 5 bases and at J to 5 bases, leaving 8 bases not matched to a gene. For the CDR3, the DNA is TGTGCCAGCAGTAGACAGGGGACAGACAATAATTCACCCCTCCACTTT. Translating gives CASSRQGTDNNSPLHF.

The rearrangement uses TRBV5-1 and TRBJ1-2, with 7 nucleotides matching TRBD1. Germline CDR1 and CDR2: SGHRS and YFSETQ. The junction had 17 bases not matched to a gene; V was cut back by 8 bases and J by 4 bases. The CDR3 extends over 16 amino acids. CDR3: CASVLEPGQTFYGYTF. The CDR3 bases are TGCGCCAGTGTGCTTGAACCGGGACAGACCTTCTATGGCTACACCTTC. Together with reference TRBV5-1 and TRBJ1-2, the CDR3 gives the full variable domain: KAGVTQTPRYLIKTRGQQVTLSCSPISGHRSVSWYQQTPGQGLQFLFEYFSETQRNKGNFPGRFSGRQFSNSRSEMNVSTLELGDSALYLCASVLEPGQTFYGYTFGSGTRLTVV.

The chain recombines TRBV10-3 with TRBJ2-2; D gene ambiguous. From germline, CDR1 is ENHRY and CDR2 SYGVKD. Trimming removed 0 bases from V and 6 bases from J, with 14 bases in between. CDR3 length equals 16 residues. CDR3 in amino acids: CAISESGRPWAGELFF. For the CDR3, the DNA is TGTGCCATCAGTGAGTCGGGCAGGCCCTGGGCCGGGGAGCTGTTTTTT.

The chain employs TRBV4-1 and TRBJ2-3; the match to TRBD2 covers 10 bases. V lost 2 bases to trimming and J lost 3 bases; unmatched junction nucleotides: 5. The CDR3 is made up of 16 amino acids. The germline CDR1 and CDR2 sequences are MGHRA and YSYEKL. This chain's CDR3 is CASSQSASGGTDTQYF. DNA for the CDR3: TGCGCCAGCAGCCAAAGTGCTAGCGGGGGTACAGATACGCAGTATTTT.

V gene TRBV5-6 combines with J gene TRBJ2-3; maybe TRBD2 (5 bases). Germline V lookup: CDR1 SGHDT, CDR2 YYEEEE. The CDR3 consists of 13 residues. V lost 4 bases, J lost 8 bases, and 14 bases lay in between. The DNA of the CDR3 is TGTGCCAGCAGCGAGCGACGGGCGGGTACGCAGTATTTT. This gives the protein CASSERRAGTQYF.

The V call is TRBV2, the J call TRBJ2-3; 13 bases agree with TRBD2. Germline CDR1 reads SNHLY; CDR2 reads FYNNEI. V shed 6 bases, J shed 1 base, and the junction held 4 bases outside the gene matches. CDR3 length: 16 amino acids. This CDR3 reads CASRIGTSGGTDTQYF. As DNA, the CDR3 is TGTGCCAGCAGAATAGGGACTAGCGGGGGCACAGATACGCAGTATTTT.

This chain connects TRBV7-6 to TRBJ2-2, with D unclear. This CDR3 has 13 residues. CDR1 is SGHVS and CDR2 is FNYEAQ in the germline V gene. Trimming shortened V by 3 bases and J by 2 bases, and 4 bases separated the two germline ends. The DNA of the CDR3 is TGTGCCAGCAGCTTTCTTAACACCGGGGAGCTGTTTTTT. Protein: CASSFLNTGELFF. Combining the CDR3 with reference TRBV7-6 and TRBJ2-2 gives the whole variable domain GAGVSQSPRYKVTKRGQDVALRCDPISGHVSLYWYRQALGQGPEFLTYFNYEAQQDKSGLPNDRFSAERPEGSISTLTIQRTEQRDSAMYRCASSFLNTGELFFGEGSRLTVL.

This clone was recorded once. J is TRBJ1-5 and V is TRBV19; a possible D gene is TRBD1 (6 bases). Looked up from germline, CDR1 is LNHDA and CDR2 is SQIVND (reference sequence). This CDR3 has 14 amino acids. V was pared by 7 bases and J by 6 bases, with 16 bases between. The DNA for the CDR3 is TGTGCCAGTACTCCTCCAGGGGAAATTCAGCCCCAGCATTTT. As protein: CASTPPGEIQPQHF.

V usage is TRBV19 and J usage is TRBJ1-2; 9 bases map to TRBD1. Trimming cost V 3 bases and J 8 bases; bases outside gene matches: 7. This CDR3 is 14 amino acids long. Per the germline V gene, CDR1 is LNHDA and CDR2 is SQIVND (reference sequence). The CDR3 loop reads CASSIPGTGFGYTF. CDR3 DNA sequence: TGTGCCAGTAGTATTCCCGGGACAGGGTTCGGCTACACCTTC.

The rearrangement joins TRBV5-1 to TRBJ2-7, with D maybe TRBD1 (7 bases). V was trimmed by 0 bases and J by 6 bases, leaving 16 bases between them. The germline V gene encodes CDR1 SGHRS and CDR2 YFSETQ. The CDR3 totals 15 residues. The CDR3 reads CASSLVSGGIGEQYF. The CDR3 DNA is TGCGCCAGCAGCTTGGTGTCAGGGGGGATCGGCGAGCAGTACTTC.

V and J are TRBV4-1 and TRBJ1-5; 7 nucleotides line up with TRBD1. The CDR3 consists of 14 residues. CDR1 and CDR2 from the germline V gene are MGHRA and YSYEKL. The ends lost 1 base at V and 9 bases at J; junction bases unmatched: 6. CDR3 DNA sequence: TGCGCCAGCAGCCAAGGAGGGACAGCGATGCCCCAGCATTTT. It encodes CASSQGGTAMPQHF.

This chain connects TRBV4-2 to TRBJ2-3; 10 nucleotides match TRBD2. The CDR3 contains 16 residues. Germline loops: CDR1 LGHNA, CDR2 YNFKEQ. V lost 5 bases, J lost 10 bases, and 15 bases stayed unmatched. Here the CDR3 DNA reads TGTGCCAGCAGCGCCTCGCTAGCGGGGGCCGAGTTGGCGCAGTATTTT. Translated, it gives CASSASLAGAELAQYF.

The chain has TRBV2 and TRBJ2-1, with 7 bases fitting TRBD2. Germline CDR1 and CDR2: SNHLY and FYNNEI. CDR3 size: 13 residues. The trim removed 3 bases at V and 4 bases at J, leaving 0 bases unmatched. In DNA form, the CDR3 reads TGTGCCAGCAGTGAGCGGGAGTACAATGAGCAGTTCTTC. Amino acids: CASSEREYNEQFF.

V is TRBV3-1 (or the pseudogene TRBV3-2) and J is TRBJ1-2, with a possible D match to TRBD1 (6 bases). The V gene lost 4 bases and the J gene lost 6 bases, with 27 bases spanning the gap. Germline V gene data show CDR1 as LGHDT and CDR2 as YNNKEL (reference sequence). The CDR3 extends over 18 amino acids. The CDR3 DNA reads TGTGCCAGCAGCCCCTCCCGGGCCAGGGGAGGGAGCTTCGATGGCTACACCTTC. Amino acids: CASSPSRARGGSFDGYTF.

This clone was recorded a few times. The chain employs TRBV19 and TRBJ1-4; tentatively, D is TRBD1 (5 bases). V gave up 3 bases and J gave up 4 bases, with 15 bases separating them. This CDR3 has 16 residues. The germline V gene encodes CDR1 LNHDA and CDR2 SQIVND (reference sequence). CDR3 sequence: CASSMGGGVINEKLFF. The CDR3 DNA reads TGTGCCAGTAGTATGGGCGGAGGGGTTATTAATGAAAAACTGTTTTTT.

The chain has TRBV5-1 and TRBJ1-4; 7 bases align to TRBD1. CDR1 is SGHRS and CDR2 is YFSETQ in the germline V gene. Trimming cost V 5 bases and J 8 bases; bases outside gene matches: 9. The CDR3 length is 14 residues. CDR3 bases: TGCGCCAGCAGATTAACAGGGGATTCGGAAAAACTGTTTTTT. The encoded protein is CASRLTGDSEKLFF.

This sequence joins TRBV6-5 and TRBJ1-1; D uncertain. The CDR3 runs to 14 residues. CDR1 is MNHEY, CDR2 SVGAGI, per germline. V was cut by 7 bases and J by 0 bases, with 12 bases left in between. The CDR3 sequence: CASTTRQMNTEAFF. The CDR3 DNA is TGTGCCAGCACGACACGGCAGATGAACACTGAAGCTTTCTTT.

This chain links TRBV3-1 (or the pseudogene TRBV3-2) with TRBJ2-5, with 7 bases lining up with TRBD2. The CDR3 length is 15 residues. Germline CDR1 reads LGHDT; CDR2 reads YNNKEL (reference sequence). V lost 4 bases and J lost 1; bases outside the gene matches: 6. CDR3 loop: CASSLSSGGQETQYF. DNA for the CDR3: TGTGCCAGCAGCCTCTCTAGCGGAGGCCAAGAGACCCAGTACTTC.

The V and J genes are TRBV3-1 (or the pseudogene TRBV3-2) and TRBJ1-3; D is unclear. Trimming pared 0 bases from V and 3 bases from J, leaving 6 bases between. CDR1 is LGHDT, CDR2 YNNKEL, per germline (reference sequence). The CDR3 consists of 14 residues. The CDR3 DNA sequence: TGTGCCAGCAGCCAAGATCCTAGTGGAAACACCATATATTTT. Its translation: CASSQDPSGNTIYF.

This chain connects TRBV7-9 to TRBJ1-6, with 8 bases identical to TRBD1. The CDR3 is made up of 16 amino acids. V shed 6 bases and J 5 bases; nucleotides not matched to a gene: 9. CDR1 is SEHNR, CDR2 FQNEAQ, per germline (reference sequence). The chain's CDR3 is CASSSNPGGNNSPLHF. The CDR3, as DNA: TGTGCCAGCAGTTCCAACCCAGGGGGCAATAATTCACCCCTCCACTTT. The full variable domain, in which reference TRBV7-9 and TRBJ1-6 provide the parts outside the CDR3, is DTGVSQNPRHKITKRGQNVTFRCDPISEHNRLYWYRQTLGQGPEFLTYFQNEAQLEKSRLLSDRFSAERPKGSFSTLEIQRTEQGDSAMYLCASSSNPGGNNSPLHFGNGTRLTVT.

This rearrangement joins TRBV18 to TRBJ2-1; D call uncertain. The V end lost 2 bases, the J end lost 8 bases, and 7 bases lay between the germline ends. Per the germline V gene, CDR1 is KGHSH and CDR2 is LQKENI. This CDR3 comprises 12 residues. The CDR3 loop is CASSPSLDEQFF. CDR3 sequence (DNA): TGTGCCAGCTCACCAAGCCTAGATGAGCAGTTCTTC.

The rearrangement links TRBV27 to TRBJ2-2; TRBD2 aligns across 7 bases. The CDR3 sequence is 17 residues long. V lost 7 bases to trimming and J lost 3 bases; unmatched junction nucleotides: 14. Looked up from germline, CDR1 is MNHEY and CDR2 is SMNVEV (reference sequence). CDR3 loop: CASTRGGGRPDTGELFF. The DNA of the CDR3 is TGTGCCAGCACTCGGGGCGGGGGACGTCCCGACACCGGGGAGCTGTTTTTT.